The 21 T cell receptor beta chains below come from one sample, sequenced in a study of T cells in Graves' hyperthyroidism and ophthalmopathy. Researchers took RNA transcripts and amplified the TCR beta CDR3 regions from them. The HTBI primer set was used in a first-round RT-PCR of the TCR CDR3. TCRdb processed the multiplex PCR reads anew with MiXCR; each CDR3 protein has one entry. The data contain about 560,000 distinct CDR3 sequences, about 14% of them singletons. Specimen: blood. The receptors stem from a middle-aged woman with Graves' hyperthyroidism.

This chain joins TRBV14 and TRBJ2-1, with 7 bases identical to TRBD1. V lost 3 bases, J lost 3 bases, and 8 bases stayed unmatched. The germline V gene encodes CDR1 SGHDN and CDR2 FVKESK. The CDR3 is 16 amino acids. CDR3 in DNA: TGTGCCAGCAGCCACACCGGGACAGTCCACTACAATGAGCAGTTCTTC. It yields the protein CASSHTGTVHYNEQFF.

This clonotype was recorded many times. The chain recombines TRBV3-1 with TRBJ1-4, with a tentative D call TRBD1 (5 bases). The CDR3 is 19 amino acids. Germline V gene lookup returns CDR1 LGHDT and CDR2 YNNKEL (reference sequence). The V end was cut by 4 bases, the J end by 8 bases, with 29 bases between. CDR3 in amino acids: CASSPGTAFQVFIREKLFF. The DNA for the CDR3 is TGTGCCAGCAGCCCAGGGACCGCCTTTCAAGTGTTTATTCGGGAAAAACTGTTTTTT. Drawing the rest from reference TRBV3-1 and TRBJ1-4, the complete variable domain is DTAVSQTPKYLVTQMGNDKSIKCEQNLGHDTMYWYKQDSKKFLKIMFSYNNKELIINETVPNRFSPKSPDKAHLNLHINSLELGDSAVYFCASSPGTAFQVFIREKLFFGSGTQLSVL.

This clonotype was found many times. J is TRBJ2-5 and V is TRBV5-1; TRBD1 is a possible D gene (6 bases). In germline, CDR1 is SGHRS, CDR2 YFSETQ. Trimming shortened V by 6 bases and J by 5 bases, and 20 bases separated the two germline ends. The CDR3 covers 15 residues. The CDR3 protein is CASTSGRGQGETQYF. The CDR3 DNA is TGCGCCAGCACCTCAGGACGAGGCCAGGGGGAGACCCAGTACTTC.

This clonotype was detected only a few times. The V and J genes are TRBV11-3 and TRBJ1-3; the D gene is possibly TRBD1 (5 bases). Germline values: CDR1 SGHNT, CDR2 YENEEA. CDR3 length: 13 residues. V lost 5 bases and J 1 base, leaving 6 bases between the germline ends. The CDR3 bases are TGTGCCAGCAGCGGGACTTCTGGAAACACCATATATTTT. Protein product: CASSGTSGNTIYF. Full variable domain (missing parts from reference TRBV11-3 and TRBJ1-3): EAGVVQSPRYKIIEKKQPVAFWCNPISGHNTLYWYLQNLGQGPELLIRYENEEAVDDSQLPKDRFSAERLKGVDSTLKIQPAELGDSAVYLCASSGTSGNTIYFGEGSWLTVV.

The CDR3 is CASSEGTGTQETQYF. CDR3 in DNA: TGCGCCAGCAGTGAGGGGACAGGCACTCAAGAGACCCAGTACTTC. This chain links TRBV10-1 with TRBJ2-5; TRBD1 aligns across 8 bases. The ends lost 2 bases at V and 2 bases at J; junction bases unmatched: 4. The CDR3 is 15 amino acids. Germline lookup yields CDR1 WNHNN and CDR2 SYGVQD (reference sequence).

Many counts were recorded for this clonotype. The chain employs TRBV11-2 and TRBJ2-3, with 14 bases fitting TRBD2. In germline, CDR1 is SGHAT, CDR2 FQNNGV. The J segment lost 10 bases and the V segment lost 4 bases, leaving 10 bases of the junction unmatched. This CDR3 is 16 amino acids long. The CDR3 reads CASSWSGTSGSNAQYF. CDR3 nucleotides: TGTGCCAGCAGCTGGTCCGGGACTAGCGGGAGTAATGCGCAGTATTTT.

V gene TRBV7-9 combines with J gene TRBJ1-2; D gene uncertain. The CDR3 is made up of 16 amino acids. Germline lookup yields CDR1 SEHNR and CDR2 FQNEAQ (reference sequence). V lost 8 bases and J 4 bases, leaving 23 bases between the germline ends. The DNA for the CDR3 is TGTGCCAGCGGAACTTTTTACGACGAAGCCGTCTATGGCTACACCTTC. Encoded protein: CASGTFYDEAVYGYTF.

This clonotype was counted ten times or more. This chain links TRBV20-1 with TRBJ2-3; 9 nucleotides line up with TRBD2. Germline V CDR1 and CDR2: DFQATT, SNEGSKA (reference sequence). The CDR3 runs to 18 residues. Trimming cost V 0 bases and J 2 bases; bases outside gene matches: 12. The CDR3 here is CSARDRRPLAGNTDTQYF. Written as DNA, the CDR3 is TGCAGTGCTAGAGATCGTCGCCCACTAGCGGGTAACACAGATACGCAGTATTTT.

This clonotype was observed a handful of times. The V and J genes are TRBV24-1 and TRBJ2-3, with TRBD1 matching 7 bases. The CDR3 is 13 residues long. V was pared by 3 bases and J by 6 bases, with 2 bases of the junction left unmatched. Per the germline V gene, CDR1 is KGHDR and CDR2 is SFDVKD. The DNA for the CDR3 is TGTGCCACCAGTGATGGACAGGCGGATACGCAGTATTTT. Translation gives CATSDGQADTQYF.

This clonotype showed up just a few times. V is TRBV19 and J is TRBJ2-3, with unresolved D. Germline V gene sequence: CDR1 LNHDA, CDR2 SQIVND (reference sequence). V lost 5 bases and J 2 bases, leaving 20 bases between the germline ends. CDR3 length: 17 residues. The chain's CDR3 is CASSPHRLQTYTDTQYF. The CDR3 DNA sequence: TGTGCCAGTAGTCCTCACCGCTTGCAAACCTACACAGATACGCAGTATTTT. Supplemented by reference TRBV19 and TRBJ2-3, the full variable domain reads DGGITQSPKYLFRKEGQNVTLSCEQNLNHDAMYWYRQDPGQGLRLIYYSQIVNDFQKGDIAEGYSVSREKKESFPLTVTSAQKNPTAFYLCASSPHRLQTYTDTQYFGPGTRLTVL.

V and J are TRBV28 and TRBJ1-4, with D maybe TRBD1 (6 bases). This CDR3 is 14 amino acids long. Germline assignment: CDR1 MDHEN and CDR2 SYDVKM. The V gene lost 5 bases and the J gene lost 7 bases, with 14 bases spanning the gap. The CDR3: CASSPRGGIEKLFF. In nucleotides, the CDR3 is TGTGCCAGCAGTCCCCGGGGGGGCATTGAAAAACTGTTTTTT.

In its sample, this clonotype was seen many times. This rearrangement joins TRBV30 to TRBJ1-2; 7 bases map to TRBD1. The CDR3 is made up of 13 amino acids. Germline V CDR1 and CDR2: GTSNPN, SVGIG (reference sequence). Germline trimming cut 3 bases from V and 7 bases from J; bases unmatched to any gene: 8. The CDR3 loop reads CAWSLTGARGYTF. The CDR3 coding sequence is TGTGCCTGGAGCCTAACAGGGGCTCGTGGCTACACCTTC. The full variable domain, rest sourced from reference TRBV30 and TRBJ1-2, is SQTIHQWPATLVQPVGSPLSLECTVEGTSNPNLYWYRQAAGRGLQLLFYSVGIGQISSEVPQNLSASRPQDRQFILSSKKLLLSDSGFYLCAWSLTGARGYTFGSGTRLTVV.

This clonotype was counted ten times or more. CDR3 loop: CASSQYYGTSGTYNEQFF. CDR3 in DNA: TGTGCCAGCAGTCAATACTACGGGACTAGCGGGACCTACAATGAGCAGTTCTTC. The chain couples TRBV28 to TRBJ2-1, with 13 bases matching TRBD2. CDR1 MDHEN and CDR2 SYDVKM come from the germline V gene. V shed 5 bases and J 2 bases; nucleotides not matched to a gene: 9. The CDR3 has 18 residues.

In this sample, this clonotype turned up many times. A read error is possible here, since a much larger clone lies one base away. The rearrangement joins TRBV12-3 or TRBV12-4 to TRBJ1-4; unclear D gene. Trimming stripped 1 base from V and 6 bases from J, with 3 bases between. The CDR3 spans 12 residues. The CDR3 region is CASSLGDEKLFF. For the CDR3, the DNA is TGTGCCAGCAGTTTAGGGGATGAAAAACTGTTTTTT.

This clonotype was recorded many times. The chain is built from TRBV3-1 and TRBJ1-4, with D hard to call. Deletions cut 0 bases from V and 8 bases from J, with 13 bases between. The V gene's germline CDR1 is LGHDT and CDR2 YNNKEL (reference sequence). The CDR3 runs to 15 residues. The CDR3 here is CASSQDIGEREKLFF. The DNA of the CDR3 is TGTGCCAGCAGCCAAGATATTGGGGAGAGAGAAAAACTGTTTTTT.

This clonotype showed up just a few times. CDR3 DNA sequence: TGTGCCAGCAGTTTCCGGGACAGGGGGCTTTACGAGCAGTACTTC. Translated: CASSFRDRGLYEQYF. The chain couples TRBV28 to TRBJ2-7; the match to TRBD1 covers 12 bases. The J segment lost 4 bases and the V segment lost 3 bases, leaving 4 bases of the junction unmatched. The CDR3 runs to 15 residues. Germline V gives CDR1 MDHEN, CDR2 SYDVKM. Full variable domain (remainder filled in from reference TRBV28 and TRBJ2-7): DVKVTQSSRYLVKRTGEKVFLECVQDMDHENMFWYRQDPGLGLRLIYFSYDVKMKEKGDIPEGYSVSREKKERFSLILESASTNQTSMYLCASSFRDRGLYEQYFGPGTRLTVT.

This chain uses TRBV20-1 with TRBJ2-3; 9 nucleotides align to TRBD2. Trimming cost V 6 bases and J 3 bases; bases outside gene matches: 13. The CDR3 contains 16 residues. Per germline, CDR1 DFQATT and CDR2 SNEGSKA (reference sequence). CDR3 region: CSANIPSGIITDTQYF. The CDR3 DNA follows: TGCAGTGCCAACATCCCTAGCGGGATTATAACAGATACGCAGTATTTT.

This clonotype was seen ten or more times. This chain links TRBV3-1 with TRBJ1-2; 12 positions match TRBD1. CDR1 is LGHDT, CDR2 YNNKEL, per germline (reference sequence). Trimming took 2 bases from V and 6 from J; bases not matched to a gene: 13. There are 18 residues in the CDR3. The CDR3 DNA follows: TGTGCCAGCAGCCAAAGGAGGGACAGGGGGCCATTGACACATGGCTACACCTTC. It translates to CASSQRRDRGPLTHGYTF. Based on the CDR3 plus reference TRBV3-1 and TRBJ1-2, the full variable domain is DTAVSQTPKYLVTQMGNDKSIKCEQNLGHDTMYWYKQDSKKFLKIMFSYNNKELIINETVPNRFSPKSPDKAHLNLHINSLELGDSAVYFCASSQRRDRGPLTHGYTFGSGTRLTVV.

Concerning this clonotype: A read error may be the cause here, since a much bigger clone is one base away. This sequence joins TRBV18 and TRBJ2-7, with 13 bases fitting TRBD2. This CDR3 has 15 residues. Germline V CDR1 and CDR2: KGHSH, LQKENI. CDR3 loop: CASSLGTSGIDELYF. CDR3 nucleotides: TGTGCCAGCTCCCTAGGGACTAGCGGGATCGACGAGCTGTACTTC.

The sample holds a few counts of this clonotype. The CDR3 here is CASSWRAGGIEQYF. As DNA, the CDR3 is TGTGCCAGCAGTTGGCGAGCGGGAGGGATCGAGCAGTACTTC. V usage is TRBV6-1 and J usage is TRBJ2-7; 10 bases fit TRBD2. Germline values: CDR1 MNHNS, CDR2 SASEGT. CDR3 size: 14 residues. The J segment lost 6 bases and the V segment lost 5 bases, leaving 7 bases of the junction unmatched.

This clonotype was detected ten times or more. This sequence joins TRBV28 and TRBJ2-3; D not certain. This CDR3 region has 16 residues. Per the germline V gene, CDR1 is MDHEN and CDR2 is SYDVKM. The V end lost 4 bases, the J end lost 3 bases, and 17 bases lay between the germline ends. CDR3 residues: CASSSYGRKKTDTQYF. The CDR3, as DNA: TGTGCCAGCAGTTCTTACGGACGAAAAAAGACAGATACGCAGTATTTT. The whole variable domain, filled in from reference TRBV28 and TRBJ2-3, reads DVKVTQSSRYLVKRTGEKVFLECVQDMDHENMFWYRQDPGLGLRLIYFSYDVKMKEKGDIPEGYSVSREKKERFSLILESASTNQTSMYLCASSSYGRKKTDTQYFGPGTRLTVL.